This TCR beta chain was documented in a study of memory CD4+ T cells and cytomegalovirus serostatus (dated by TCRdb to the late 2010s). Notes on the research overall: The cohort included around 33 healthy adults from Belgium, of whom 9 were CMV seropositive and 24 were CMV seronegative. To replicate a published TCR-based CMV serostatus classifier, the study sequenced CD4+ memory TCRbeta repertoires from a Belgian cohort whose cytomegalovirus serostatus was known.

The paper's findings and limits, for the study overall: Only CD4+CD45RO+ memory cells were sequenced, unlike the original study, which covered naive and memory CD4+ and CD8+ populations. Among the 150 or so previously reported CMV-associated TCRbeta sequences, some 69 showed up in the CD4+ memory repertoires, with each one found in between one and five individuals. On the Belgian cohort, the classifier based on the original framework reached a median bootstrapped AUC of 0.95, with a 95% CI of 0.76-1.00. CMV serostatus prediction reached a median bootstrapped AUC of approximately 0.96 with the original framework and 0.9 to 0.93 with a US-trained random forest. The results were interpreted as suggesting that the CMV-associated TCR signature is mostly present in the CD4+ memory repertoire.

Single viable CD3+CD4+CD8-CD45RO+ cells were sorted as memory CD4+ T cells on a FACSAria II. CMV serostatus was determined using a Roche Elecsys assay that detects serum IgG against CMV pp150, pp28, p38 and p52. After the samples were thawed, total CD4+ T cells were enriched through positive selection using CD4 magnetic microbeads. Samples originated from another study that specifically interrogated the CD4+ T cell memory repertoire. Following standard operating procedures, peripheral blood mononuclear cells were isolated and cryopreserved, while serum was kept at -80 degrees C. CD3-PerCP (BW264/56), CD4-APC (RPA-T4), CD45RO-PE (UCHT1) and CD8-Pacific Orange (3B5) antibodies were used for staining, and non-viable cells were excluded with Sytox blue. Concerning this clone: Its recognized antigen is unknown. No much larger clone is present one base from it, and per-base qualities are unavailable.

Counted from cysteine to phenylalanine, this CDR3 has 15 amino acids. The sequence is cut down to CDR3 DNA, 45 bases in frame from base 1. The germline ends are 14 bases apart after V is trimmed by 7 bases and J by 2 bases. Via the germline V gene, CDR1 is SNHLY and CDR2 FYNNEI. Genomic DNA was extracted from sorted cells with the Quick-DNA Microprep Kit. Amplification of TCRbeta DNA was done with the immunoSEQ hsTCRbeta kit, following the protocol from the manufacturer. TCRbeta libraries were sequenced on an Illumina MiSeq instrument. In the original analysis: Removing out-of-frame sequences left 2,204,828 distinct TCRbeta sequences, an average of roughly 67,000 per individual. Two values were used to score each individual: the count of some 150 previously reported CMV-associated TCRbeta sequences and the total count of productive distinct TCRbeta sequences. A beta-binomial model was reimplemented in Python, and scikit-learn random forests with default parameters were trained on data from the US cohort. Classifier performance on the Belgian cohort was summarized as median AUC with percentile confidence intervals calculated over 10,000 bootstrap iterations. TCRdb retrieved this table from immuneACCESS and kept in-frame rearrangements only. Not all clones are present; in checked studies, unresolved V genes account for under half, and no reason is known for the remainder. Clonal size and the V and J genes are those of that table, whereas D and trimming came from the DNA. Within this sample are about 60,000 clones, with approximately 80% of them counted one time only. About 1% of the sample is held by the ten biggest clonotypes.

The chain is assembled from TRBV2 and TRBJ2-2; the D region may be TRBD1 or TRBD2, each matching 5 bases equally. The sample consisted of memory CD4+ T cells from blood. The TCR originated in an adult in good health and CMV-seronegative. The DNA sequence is TGTGCCAGCAAGAACGAGGGGACCAACACCGGGGAGCTGTTTTTT. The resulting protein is CASKNEGTNTGELFF.